This entry lists 8 T cell receptor beta chains sequenced from one sample in a study of blood T cells in healthy people across ages. For the second PCR, which ran for 7 to 11 cycles, a sample-barcoded 5' primer and a J-beta primer mix were used. Using its own MiXCR run on the 5' RACE reads, TCRdb lists one record per CDR3 protein. The data contain 780,000 or so distinct CDR3 sequences, roughly 25% of them singletons. The sample was also linked to a second study, of T cells of mothers and their children.

Material for sequencing was blood. These receptors were collected from a boy between 10 and 17 years old in good health.

V usage is TRBV6-2 or TRBV6-3 and J usage is TRBJ2-5, with 8 nucleotides matching TRBD1. The end of the DNA is better explained by TRBJ2-7, so the J call may be wrong. The germline V gene has CDR1 MNHEY and CDR2 SVGEGT. The CDR3 covers 14 residues. CDR3 coding DNA: TGTGCCAGCAGTTACCAGGGGGCGGCCTACGAGCAGTACTTC. Protein sequence: CASSYQGAAYEQYF.

This chain uses TRBV2 with TRBJ1-5; D gene ambiguous. V was shortened by 6 bases and J by 1 base, with 16 bases between the two germline ends. This CDR3 region has 16 residues. Germline lookup yields CDR1 SNHLY and CDR2 FYNNEI. The CDR3 DNA reads as TGTGCCAGCAGGTCGTCGCCGGTCTTGAGCAATCAGCCCCAGCATTTT. The encoded protein is CASRSSPVLSNQPQHF.

This clonotype was seen only a few times. DNA of the CDR3: TGTGCCAGCAGCTTAAGGGTCGCCGGGGAGCTGTTTTTT. Protein sequence: CASSLRVAGELFF. V is TRBV7-2 and J is TRBJ2-2; unclear D gene. The CDR3 length is 13 residues. In germline, CDR1 is SGHTA, CDR2 FQGNSA. V lost 2 bases and J lost 6, with 7 bases in between.

The chain uses TRBV7-2 and TRBJ2-5; no definite D call. The CDR3 runs 14 residues. The germline V gene has CDR1 SGHTA and CDR2 FQGNSA. Trimming cost V 4 bases and J 2 bases, with 11 bases left between them. The CDR3 nucleotides are TGTGCCAGCAGCTCGGGCCCCCTACAAGAGACCCAGTACTTC. Translated, it gives CASSSGPLQETQYF.

This clonotype has just one count. This chain uses TRBV5-1 with TRBJ2-1; 13 nucleotides line up with TRBD2. This CDR3 spans 17 amino acids. J gave up 7 bases and V 0 bases, and 7 bases lay outside the gene matches. Germline assignment: CDR1 SGHRS and CDR2 YFSETQ. The CDR3, as DNA: TGCGCCAGCAGCTTGGCGCCCGGACTAGCGGGGGAGAATGAGCAGTTCTTC. Protein: CASSLAPGLAGENEQFF.

This sequence joins TRBV6-1 and TRBJ2-3; 12 bases agree with TRBD2. The germline V gene encodes CDR1 MNHNS and CDR2 SASEGT. This CDR3 comprises 19 residues. Trimming at V came to 5 bases and at J to 2 bases, leaving 14 bases not matched to a gene. The CDR3 DNA reads TGTGCCAGCAGTCCCCGGGGGGCTAGCGGGGGGGTCATCACAGATACGCAGTATTTT. Translated: CASSPRGASGGVITDTQYF.

This clonotype came up a few times. The J gene is TRBJ1-5, the V gene TRBV12-3 or TRBV12-4, with no clear D. V lost 4 bases, J lost 5 bases, and 18 bases lay in between. This CDR3 is built from 16 residues. CDR3 nucleotides: TGTGCCAGCAGTTCGGAGACAAGTTCCGACTATCAGCCCCAGCATTTT. This codes for CASSSETSSDYQPQHF.

This clonotype has only a few counts. The chain combines TRBV6-5 with TRBJ2-5, with D possibly TRBD1 on 6 matching bases. Germline lookup yields CDR1 MNHEY and CDR2 SVGAGI. V was trimmed by 7 bases and J by 4 bases, leaving 19 bases between them. This CDR3 contains 15 residues. In nucleotides, the CDR3 is TGTGCCAGCACCTTACGTAGGGGGAACGGAGAGACCCAGTACTTC. This sequence encodes CASTLRRGNGETQYF.